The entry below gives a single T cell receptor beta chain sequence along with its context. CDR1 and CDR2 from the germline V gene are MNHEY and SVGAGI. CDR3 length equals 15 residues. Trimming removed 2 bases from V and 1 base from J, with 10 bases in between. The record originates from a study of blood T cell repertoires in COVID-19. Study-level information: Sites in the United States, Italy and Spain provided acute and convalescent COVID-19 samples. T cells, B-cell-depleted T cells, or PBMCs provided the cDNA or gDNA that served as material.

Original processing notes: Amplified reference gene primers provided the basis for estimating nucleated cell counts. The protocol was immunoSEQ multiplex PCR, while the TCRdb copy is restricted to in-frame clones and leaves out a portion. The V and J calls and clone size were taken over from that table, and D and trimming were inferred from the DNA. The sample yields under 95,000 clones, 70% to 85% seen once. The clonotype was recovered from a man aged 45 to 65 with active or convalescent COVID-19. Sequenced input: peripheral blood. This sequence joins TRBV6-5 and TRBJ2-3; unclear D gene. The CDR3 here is CASSYVSGGTDTQYF. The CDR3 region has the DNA TGTGCCAGCAGTTACGTCTCGGGTGGCACAGATACGCAGTATTTT.